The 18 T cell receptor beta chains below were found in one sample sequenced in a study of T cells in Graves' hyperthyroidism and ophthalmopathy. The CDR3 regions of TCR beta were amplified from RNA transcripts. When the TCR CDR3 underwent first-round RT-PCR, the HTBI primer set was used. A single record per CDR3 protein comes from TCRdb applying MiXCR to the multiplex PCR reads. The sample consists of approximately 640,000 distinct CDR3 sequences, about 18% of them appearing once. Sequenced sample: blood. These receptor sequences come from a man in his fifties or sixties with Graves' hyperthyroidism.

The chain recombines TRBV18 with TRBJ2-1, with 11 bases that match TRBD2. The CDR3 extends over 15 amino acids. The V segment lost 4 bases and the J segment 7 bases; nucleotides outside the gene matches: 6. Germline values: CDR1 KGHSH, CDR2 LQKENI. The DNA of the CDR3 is TGTGCCAGCTCACAGACTAGCGGGGAGATTAATGAGCAGTTCTTC. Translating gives CASSQTSGEINEQFF.

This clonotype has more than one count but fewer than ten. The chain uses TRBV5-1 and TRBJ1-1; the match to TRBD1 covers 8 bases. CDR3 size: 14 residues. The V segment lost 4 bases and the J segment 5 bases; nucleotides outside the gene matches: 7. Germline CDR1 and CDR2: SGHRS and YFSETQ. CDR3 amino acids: CASSLGQVATEAFF. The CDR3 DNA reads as TGCGCCAGCAGCCTGGGACAGGTGGCGACTGAAGCTTTCTTT.

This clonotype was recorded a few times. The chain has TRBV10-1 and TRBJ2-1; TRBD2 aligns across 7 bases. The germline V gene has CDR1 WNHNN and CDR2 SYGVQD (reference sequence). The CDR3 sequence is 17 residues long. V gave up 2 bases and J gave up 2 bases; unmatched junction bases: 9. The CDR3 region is CASSEPRGEETYNEQFF. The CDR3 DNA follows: TGCGCCAGCAGTGAGCCACGGGGGGAAGAGACCTACAATGAGCAGTTCTTC.

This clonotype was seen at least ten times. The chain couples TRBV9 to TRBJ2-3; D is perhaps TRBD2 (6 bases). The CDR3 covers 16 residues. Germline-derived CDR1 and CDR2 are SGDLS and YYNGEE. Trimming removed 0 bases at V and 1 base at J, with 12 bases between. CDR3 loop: CASSVGNSGRTDTQYF. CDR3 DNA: TGTGCCAGCAGCGTAGGGAATAGCGGCCGCACAGATACGCAGTATTTT.

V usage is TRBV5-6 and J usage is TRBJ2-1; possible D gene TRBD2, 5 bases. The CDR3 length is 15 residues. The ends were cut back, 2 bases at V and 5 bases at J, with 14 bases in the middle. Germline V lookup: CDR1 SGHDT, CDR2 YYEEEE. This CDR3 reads CASSFGSSPNNEQFF. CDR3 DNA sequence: TGTGCCAGCAGCTTTGGGAGTTCCCCAAACAATGAGCAGTTCTTC.

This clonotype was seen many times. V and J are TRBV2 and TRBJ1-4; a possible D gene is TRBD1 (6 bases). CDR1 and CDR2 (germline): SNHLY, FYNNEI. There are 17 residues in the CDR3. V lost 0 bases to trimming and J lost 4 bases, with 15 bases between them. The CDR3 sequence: CASSEASGGSGNEKLFF. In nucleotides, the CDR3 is TGTGCCAGCAGTGAAGCTTCGGGGGGCAGTGGTAATGAAAAACTGTTTTTT.

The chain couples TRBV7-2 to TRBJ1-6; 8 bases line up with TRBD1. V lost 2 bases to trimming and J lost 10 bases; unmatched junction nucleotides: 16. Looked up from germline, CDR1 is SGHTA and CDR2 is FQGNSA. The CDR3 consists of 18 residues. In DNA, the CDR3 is TGTGCCAGCAGCTTAACTCGTCGTGACAGGGGTTTGCGCTCACCCCTCCACTTT. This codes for CASSLTRRDRGLRSPLHF.

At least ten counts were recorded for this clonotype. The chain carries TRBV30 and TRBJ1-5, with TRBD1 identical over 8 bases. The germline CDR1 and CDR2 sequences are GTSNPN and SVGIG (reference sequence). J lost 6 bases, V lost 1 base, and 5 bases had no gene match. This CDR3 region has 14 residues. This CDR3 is CAWSGTGIRQPQHF. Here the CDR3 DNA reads TGTGCCTGGAGTGGGACAGGGATTCGTCAGCCCCAGCATTTT.

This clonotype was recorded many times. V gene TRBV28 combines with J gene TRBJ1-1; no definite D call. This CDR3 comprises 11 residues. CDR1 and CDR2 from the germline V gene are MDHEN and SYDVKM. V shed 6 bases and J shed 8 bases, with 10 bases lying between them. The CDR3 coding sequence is TGTGCCAGCAGCGAAACACTGGAAGCTTTCTTT. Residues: CASSETLEAFF. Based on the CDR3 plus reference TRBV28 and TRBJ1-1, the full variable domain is DVKVTQSSRYLVKRTGEKVFLECVQDMDHENMFWYRQDPGLGLRLIYFSYDVKMKEKGDIPEGYSVSREKKERFSLILESASTNQTSMYLCASSETLEAFFGQGTRLTVV.

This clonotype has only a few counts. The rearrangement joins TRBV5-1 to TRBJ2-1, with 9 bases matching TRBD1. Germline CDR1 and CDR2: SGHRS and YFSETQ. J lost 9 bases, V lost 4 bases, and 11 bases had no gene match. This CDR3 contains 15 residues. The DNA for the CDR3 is TGCGCCAGCAGCCAACCGGGACAGGGCTCAAGTGAGCAGTTCTTC. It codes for CASSQPGQGSSEQFF.

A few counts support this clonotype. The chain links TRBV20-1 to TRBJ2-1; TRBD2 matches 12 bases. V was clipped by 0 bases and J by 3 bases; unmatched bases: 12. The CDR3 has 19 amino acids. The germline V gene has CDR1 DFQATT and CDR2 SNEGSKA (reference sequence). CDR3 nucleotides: TGCAGTGCTAGAGATTCGGGGCTAGCGGGAGGGCTAAACTACAATGAGCAGTTCTTC. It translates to CSARDSGLAGGLNYNEQFF.

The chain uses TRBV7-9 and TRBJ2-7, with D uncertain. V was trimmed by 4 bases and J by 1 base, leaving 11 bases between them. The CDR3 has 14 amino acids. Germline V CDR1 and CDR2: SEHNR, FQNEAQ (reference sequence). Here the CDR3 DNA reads TGTGCCAGCAGCTCCGCCCTAATTTCCTACGAGCAGTACTTC. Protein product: CASSSALISYEQYF.

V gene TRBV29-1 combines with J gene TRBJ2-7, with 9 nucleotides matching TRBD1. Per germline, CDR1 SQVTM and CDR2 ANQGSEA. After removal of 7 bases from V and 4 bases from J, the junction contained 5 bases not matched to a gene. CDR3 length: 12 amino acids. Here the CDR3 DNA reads TGCAGCGCGGGACAGGGAGGTTACGAGCAGTACTTC. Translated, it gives CSAGQGGYEQYF.

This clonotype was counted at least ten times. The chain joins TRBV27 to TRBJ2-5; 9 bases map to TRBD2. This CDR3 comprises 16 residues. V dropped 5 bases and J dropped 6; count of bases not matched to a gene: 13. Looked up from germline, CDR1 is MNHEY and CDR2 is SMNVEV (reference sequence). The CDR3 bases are TGTGCCAGCAGTCCATCCGGGACTAGCTATCGTAAGACCCAGTACTTC. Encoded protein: CASSPSGTSYRKTQYF.

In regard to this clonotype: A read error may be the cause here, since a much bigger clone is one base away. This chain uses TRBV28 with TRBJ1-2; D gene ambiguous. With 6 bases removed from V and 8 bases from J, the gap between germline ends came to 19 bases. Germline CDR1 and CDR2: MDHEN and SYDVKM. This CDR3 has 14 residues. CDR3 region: CASRGEGHLGGYTF. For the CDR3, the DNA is TGTGCCAGCAGGGGCGAGGGCCATCTCGGAGGCTACACCTTC.

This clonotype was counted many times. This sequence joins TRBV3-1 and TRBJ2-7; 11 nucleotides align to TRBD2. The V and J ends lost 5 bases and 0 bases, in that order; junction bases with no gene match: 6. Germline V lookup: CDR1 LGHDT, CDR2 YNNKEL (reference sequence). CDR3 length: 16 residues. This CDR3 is CASSGPSGRYSYEQYF. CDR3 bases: TGTGCCAGCAGCGGACCTAGCGGGAGGTACTCCTACGAGCAGTACTTC.

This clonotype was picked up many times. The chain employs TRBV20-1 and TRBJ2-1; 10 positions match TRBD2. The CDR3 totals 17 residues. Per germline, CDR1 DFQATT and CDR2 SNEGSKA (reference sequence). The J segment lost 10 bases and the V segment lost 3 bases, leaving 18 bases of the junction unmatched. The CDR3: CSASSYGRTSGIKEQFF. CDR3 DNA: TGCAGTGCTAGTTCGTATGGCAGGACTAGCGGTATTAAAGAGCAGTTCTTC.

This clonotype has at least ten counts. The DNA for the CDR3 is TGTGCCACCCAGCTATCCCGTGGAAAGCCCCAGCATTTT. This gives the protein CATQLSRGKPQHF. The rearrangement links TRBV2 to TRBJ1-5; no clear D gene. The CDR3 totals 13 residues. The V gene lost 10 bases and the J gene lost 8 bases, with 18 bases spanning the gap. CDR1 is SNHLY, CDR2 FYNNEI, per germline.